A single sample gave rise to the 14 T cell receptor beta chains below, sequenced in a study of beta chain features in type 1 diabetes. Study-level points and caveats: Type 1 diabetes patients had TCRB CDR3s that were shorter (moderately but significantly so) in all four CD4+ subsets.

Every isolated RNA sample was fully reverse transcribed, so sequencing captured expressed TCRB transcripts. Sequenced by immunoSEQ multiplex PCR; TCRdb stores in-frame clones only, minus some. The table includes some 700,000 clones, 13% detected once. These receptors are not linked to any known antigen. The sequencing input was naive CD4+ T cells from blood. The receptors shown here come from a man between 18 and 29 years old with type 1 diabetes.

This clone occurred a few times. The chain uses TRBV20-1 and TRBJ1-4; D possibly corresponds to TRBD1 (5 bases). The CDR3 totals 11 residues. Trimming left V 3 bases short and J 10 bases short, with 9 bases between. The germline V gene encodes CDR1 DFQATT and CDR2 SNEGSKA (reference sequence). CDR3 in DNA: TGCAGTGCTAGGACAGATGGAAAACTGTTTTTT. This encodes CSARTDGKLFF.

This clone was observed a few times. J is TRBJ1-3 and V is TRBV19, with D possibly matching TRBD1 (5 bases). Trimming shortened V by 7 bases and J by 3 bases, and 13 bases separated the two germline ends. The CDR3 covers 14 residues. The V gene's germline CDR1 is LNHDA and CDR2 SQIVND (reference sequence). Here the CDR3 reads CASTPGRIGNTIYF. CDR3 coding DNA: TGTGCCAGTACCCCGGGACGGATTGGAAACACCATATATTTT.

The V call is TRBV29-1, the J call TRBJ2-2, with D perhaps TRBD1 (6 bases). Germline assignment: CDR1 SQVTM and CDR2 ANQGSEA. The CDR3 contains 13 residues. V lost 6 bases and J lost 5, with 13 bases in between. The CDR3 DNA follows: TGCAGCGTCCAAACAGGGCGAACCGGGGAGCTGTTTTTT. Translated: CSVQTGRTGELFF.

With regard to this clone: The same CDR3 also results from other DNA sequences found in this sample. The V gene is TRBV27, the J gene TRBJ1-5; 10 nucleotides match TRBD1. This CDR3 contains 15 residues. The junction had 4 bases not matched to a gene; V was cut back by 6 bases and J by 2 bases. Germline-derived CDR1 and CDR2 are MNHEY and SMNVEV (reference sequence). CDR3 DNA sequence: TGTGCCAGCAGACCCGGGACAGGGGGCAATCAGCCCCAGCATTTT. Its translation: CASRPGTGGNQPQHF.

This clone was seen just once. The chain links TRBV6-5 to TRBJ2-5; possibly TRBD1 for D (6 bases). V lost 8 bases and J 1 base, leaving 14 bases between the germline ends. The CDR3 runs to 14 residues. Looked up from germline, CDR1 is MNHEY and CDR2 is SVGAGI. The CDR3 region has the DNA TGTGCCAGCCAACCAACAGGGCGCCAAGAGACCCAGTACTTC. Its translation: CASQPTGRQETQYF.

This sequence joins TRBV4-1 and TRBJ1-5; D uncertain. Trimming shortened V by 1 base and J by 2 bases, and 12 bases separated the two germline ends. This CDR3 is built from 16 residues. Germline lookup yields CDR1 MGHRA and CDR2 YSYEKL. The CDR3 coding sequence is TGCGCCAGCAGCCAAGCGCAGGACGGTGGCAATCAGCCCCAGCATTTT. It specifies CASSQAQDGGNQPQHF.

This clone was recorded a few times. The chain couples TRBV5-4 to TRBJ2-3, with 7 bases lining up with TRBD2. The CDR3 extends over 13 amino acids. CDR1 and CDR2 from the germline V gene are SGHNT and YYREEE (reference sequence). J was trimmed by 4 bases and V by 7 bases; bases with no gene match: 6. As DNA, the CDR3 is TGTGCCAGCCGGGGAGGGCACGCAGATACGCAGTATTTT. It encodes CASRGGHADTQYF.

This clone was counted only a few times. The chain couples TRBV27 to TRBJ1-2; tentative D call: TRBD1 (6 bases). V was trimmed by 3 bases and J by 2 bases, leaving 19 bases between them. CDR1 is MNHEY, CDR2 SMNVEV, per germline (reference sequence). This CDR3 comprises 17 residues. CDR3 region: CASSFTVPGTSNYGYTF. As DNA, the CDR3 is TGTGCCAGCAGTTTCACCGTACCCGGGACATCGAACTATGGCTACACCTTC.

The rearrangement links TRBV4-1 to TRBJ2-6; no firm D call. Trimming left V 1 base short and J 2 bases short, with 9 bases between. CDR3 length equals 16 residues. Per the germline V gene, CDR1 is MGHRA and CDR2 is YSYEKL. The CDR3 here is CASSQVLSPGANVLTF. As DNA, the CDR3 is TGCGCCAGCAGCCAAGTCCTATCCCCTGGGGCCAACGTCCTGACTTTC.

The chain uses TRBV13 and TRBJ1-1; D unclear. V was clipped by 10 bases and J by 1 base, with 19 bases between them. This CDR3 is 15 amino acids long. In germline, CDR1 is PRHDT, CDR2 FYEKMQ (reference sequence). The CDR3 reads CATLGAGRANTEAFF. CDR3 nucleotide sequence: TGTGCCACCCTCGGTGCGGGGAGAGCGAACACTGAAGCTTTCTTT.

This rearrangement joins TRBV29-1 to TRBJ1-2; 9 nucleotides align to TRBD1. The V gene end was trimmed by 6 bases and the J gene end by 4 bases; junction bases not matched to a gene: 3. Per germline, CDR1 SQVTM and CDR2 ANQGSEA. There are 12 residues in the CDR3. CDR3 residues: CSVLGQGYGYTF. CDR3 sequence (DNA): TGCAGCGTCCTGGGACAGGGCTATGGCTACACCTTC.

The V gene is TRBV7-9, the J gene TRBJ1-5; D is undetermined. Trimming removed 2 bases from V and 5 bases from J, with 10 bases in between. The CDR3 totals 14 residues. Per the germline V gene, CDR1 is SEHNR and CDR2 is FQNEAQ (reference sequence). This CDR3 is CASSLTGSDQPQHF. The CDR3 DNA follows: TGTGCCAGCAGCTTAACGGGGAGTGATCAGCCCCAGCATTTT.

The table lists this clone with a few counts. This chain connects TRBV2 to TRBJ1-5, with unresolved D. With 3 bases removed from V and 0 bases from J, the gap between germline ends came to 6 bases. The CDR3 spans 14 residues. Germline CDR1 reads SNHLY; CDR2 reads FYNNEI. Written as DNA, the CDR3 is TGTGCCAGCAGTGAGCGGAGTAGCAATCAGCCCCAGCATTTT. This translates into CASSERSSNQPQHF.

This clone was seen a handful of times. V and J are TRBV6-6 and TRBJ2-7; possibly TRBD1 for D (5 bases). V was cut by 0 bases and J by 5 bases, with 11 bases left in between. Germline V gene data show CDR1 as MNHNY and CDR2 as SVGAGI (reference sequence). The CDR3 runs 14 residues. CDR3 sequence (DNA): TGTGCCAGCAGTTACTCGATGGTCAGGGACGAGCAGTACTTC. Translating it yields CASSYSMVRDEQYF.